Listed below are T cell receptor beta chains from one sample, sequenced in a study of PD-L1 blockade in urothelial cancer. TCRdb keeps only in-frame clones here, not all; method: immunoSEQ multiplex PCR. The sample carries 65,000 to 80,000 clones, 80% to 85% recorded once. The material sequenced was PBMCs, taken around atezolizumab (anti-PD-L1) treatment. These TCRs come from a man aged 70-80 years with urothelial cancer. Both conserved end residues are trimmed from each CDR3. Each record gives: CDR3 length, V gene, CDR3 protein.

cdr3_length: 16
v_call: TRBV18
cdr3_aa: ASSPSMNLGTSRNEQF

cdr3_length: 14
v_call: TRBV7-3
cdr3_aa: ASSLSSSSGSNEQF

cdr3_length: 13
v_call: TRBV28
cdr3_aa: ASRLKQTGKETQY

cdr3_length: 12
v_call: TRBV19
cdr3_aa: ASATGALTGELF

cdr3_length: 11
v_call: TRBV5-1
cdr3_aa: ASSGRESGELF

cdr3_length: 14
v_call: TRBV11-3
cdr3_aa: ASSPGLAGSTDTQY

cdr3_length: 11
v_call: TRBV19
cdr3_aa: ASRREGLGPQH

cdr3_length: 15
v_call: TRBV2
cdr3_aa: ASSEGLADFSYNEQF

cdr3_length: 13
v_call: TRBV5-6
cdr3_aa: ASSLPTGWGGELF

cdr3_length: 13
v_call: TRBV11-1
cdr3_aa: ASSYGTSSTDTQY

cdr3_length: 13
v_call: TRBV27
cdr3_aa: ASSIAGTATGELF

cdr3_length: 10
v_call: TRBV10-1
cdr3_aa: ASSQGEGTQY

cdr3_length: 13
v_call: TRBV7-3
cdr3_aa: ASSFQGQGESKAF

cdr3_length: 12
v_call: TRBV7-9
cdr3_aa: ASSSDRLTGELF

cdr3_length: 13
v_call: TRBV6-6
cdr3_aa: ASSPRGQGGHEQY

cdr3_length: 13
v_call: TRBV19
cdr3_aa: ASSEGSGRLNEQF

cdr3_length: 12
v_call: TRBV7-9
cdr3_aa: ASSLNGRNSPLH

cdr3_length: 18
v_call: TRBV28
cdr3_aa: ATRPITGQGITSAGNTIY

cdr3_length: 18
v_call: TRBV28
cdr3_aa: ASIVGLASGRAGFPDTQY

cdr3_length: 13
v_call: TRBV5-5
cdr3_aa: ASTPDRGITGELF

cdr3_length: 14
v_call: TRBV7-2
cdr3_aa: ASSFGGARGDTEAF

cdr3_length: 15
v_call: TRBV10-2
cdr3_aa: ASSVGLAGTRYNEQF

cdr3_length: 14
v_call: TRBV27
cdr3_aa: ASSLTQGINTGELF